These 12 T cell receptor beta chains came from one sample sequenced in a study of blood T cell repertoires in COVID-19 (dated by TCRdb to the early 2020s). The protocol used for the library was the immunoSEQ multiplex PCR assay. Held by TCRdb, this immuneACCESS table contains in-frame sequences only and omits some clones. Under half of the omission traces to an unresolved V gene where checked; the cause of the rest is unknown. In all, the sample holds 200,000 to 250,000 clones, and approximately 90% of those were seen once. The top ten clonotypes cover more than 10% of the sample. The sequenced sample consisted of peripheral blood. The receptors here all came from a woman younger than 35 who had recovered from COVID-19.

The rearrangement uses TRBV6-2 or TRBV6-3 and TRBJ2-1, with 8 bases identical to TRBD1. The CDR3 covers 15 residues. V shed 6 bases, J shed 3 bases, and the junction held 7 bases outside the gene matches. The V gene's germline CDR1 is MNHEY and CDR2 SVGEGT. This CDR3 is CASSYQGAVYNEQFF. The CDR3 DNA follows: TGTGCCAGCAGCTATCAGGGGGCGGTCTACAATGAGCAGTTCTTC.

The chain links TRBV5-1 to TRBJ2-2; D is unresolved. Germline lookup yields CDR1 SGHRS and CDR2 YFSETQ. V gave up 4 bases and J gave up 1 base, with 11 bases separating them. The CDR3 has 15 amino acids. The DNA of the CDR3 is TGCGCCAGCAGCCGAGTAGCTAGGAACACCGGGGAGCTGTTTTTT. It specifies CASSRVARNTGELFF.

This clone came up once. V usage is TRBV27 and J usage is TRBJ2-1; 14 nucleotides line up with TRBD2. CDR3 length: 16 residues. The germline V gene encodes CDR1 MNHEY and CDR2 SMNVEV (reference sequence). Trimming cost V 5 bases and J 6 bases; bases outside gene matches: 6. The CDR3 DNA follows: TGTGCCAGCAGTCCCATAGGACTAGCGGGAGGCAATGAGCAGTTCTTC. Translated: CASSPIGLAGGNEQFF.

The chain combines TRBV4-3 with TRBJ2-7; 10 nucleotides align to TRBD1. The J segment lost 3 bases and the V segment lost 0 bases, leaving 2 bases of the junction unmatched. Germline assignment: CDR1 LGHNA and CDR2 YSLEER. The CDR3 spans 15 residues. In DNA form, the CDR3 reads TGCGCCAGCAGCCAAGAAGGGACAGGGGACTACGAGCAGTACTTC. Its protein is CASSQEGTGDYEQYF.

The rearrangement joins TRBV11-2 to TRBJ1-2, with 9 bases aligning to TRBD1. V lost 3 bases and J lost 4; bases outside the gene matches: 3. The CDR3 has 14 residues. The V gene's germline CDR1 is SGHAT and CDR2 FQNNGV. The CDR3 is CASSLTGGSYGYTF. CDR3 DNA sequence: TGTGCCAGCAGCTTGACAGGGGGGAGCTATGGCTACACCTTC.

The chain recombines TRBV2 with TRBJ2-7, with TRBD1 matching 9 bases. This CDR3 comprises 12 residues. V was pared by 10 bases and J by 2 bases, with 3 bases of the junction left unmatched. Germline V gene lookup returns CDR1 SNHLY and CDR2 FYNNEI. The CDR3 protein is CANRQGAYEQYF. CDR3 nucleotide sequence: TGTGCCAACAGACAGGGGGCCTACGAGCAGTACTTC.

In its sample, this clone was seen once. The rearrangement uses TRBV6-1 and TRBJ2-5; no clear D gene. Germline lookup yields CDR1 MNHNS and CDR2 SASEGT. The CDR3 is 13 residues long. Between the trimmed V and J ends, which lost 4 bases and 5 bases, there was a span of 11 bases. The CDR3 sequence is CASSVAARETQYF. The CDR3 DNA follows: TGTGCCAGCAGTGTAGCAGCCCGGGAGACCCAGTACTTC.

The count of this clone is one. The chain is built from TRBV30 and TRBJ2-1; 10 nucleotides agree with TRBD2. Germline values: CDR1 GTSNPN, CDR2 SVGIG (reference sequence). Trimming at V came to 6 bases and at J to 1 base, leaving 3 bases not matched to a gene. The CDR3 is 14 amino acids. The CDR3 loop reads CACKLAGSYNEQFF. In nucleotides, the CDR3 is TGTGCCTGTAAACTAGCGGGATCCTACAATGAGCAGTTCTTC.

This clone was seen a single time. This rearrangement joins TRBV24-1 to TRBJ1-1; no definite D call. Per the germline V gene, CDR1 is KGHDR and CDR2 is SFDVKD. The ends were cut back, 7 bases at V and 1 base at J, with 3 bases in the middle. The CDR3 is 11 residues long. CDR3 DNA sequence: TGTGCCACCAGGGCGAACACTGAAGCTTTCTTT. It codes for CATRANTEAFF.

The V and J genes are TRBV7-9 and TRBJ1-6, with 8 bases fitting TRBD1. Trimming removed 4 bases from V and 4 bases from J; junction bases left unmatched: 3. The V gene's germline CDR1 is SEHNR and CDR2 FQNEAQ (reference sequence). The CDR3 totals 15 residues. The CDR3 reads CASSSDRAYNSPLHF. The CDR3 bases are TGTGCCAGCAGCTCGGACAGGGCGTATAATTCACCCCTCCACTTT.

The rearrangement uses TRBV9 and TRBJ2-1, with 10 bases lining up with TRBD2. The V and J ends lost 5 bases and 8 bases, in that order; junction bases with no gene match: 7. CDR1 and CDR2 from the germline V gene are SGDLS and YYNGEE. The CDR3 has 14 residues. The DNA of the CDR3 is TGTGCCAGCAGTGCTAGCGGGAGTAGAGATGAGCAGTTCTTC. It is translated as CASSASGSRDEQFF.

This chain uses TRBV10-3 with TRBJ2-7; D is possibly TRBD1 (6 bases). The V end lost 8 bases, the J end lost 0 bases, and 14 bases lay between the germline ends. Germline CDR1 ENHRY, CDR2 SYGVKD. This CDR3 is built from 14 residues. The CDR3: CAIGTGTHSYEQYF. CDR3 coding DNA: TGTGCCATCGGTACCGGGACACACTCCTACGAGCAGTACTTC.